This T cell receptor beta chain was found in a study of beta chain features in type 1 diabetes. Expressed TCRB transcripts were sequenced because the isolated RNA had all been reverse transcribed beforehand. Assay: immunoSEQ multiplex PCR; the TCRdb copy retains only in-frame clones and omits some. The sample has hundreds of thousands of clones, 10% to 15% seen once; the top ten hold under 0.02%. The material sequenced was naive CD4+ T cells from blood. This receptor was taken from a young man in good health.

The CDR3 coding sequence is TGTGCCAGCAGCTTAACCCGGGACAGGGGCCACAATGAGCAGTTCTTC. Encoded protein: CASSLTRDRGHNEQFF. The chain carries TRBV7-3 and TRBJ2-1; TRBD1 matches 10 bases. V lost 0 bases and J lost 5; bases outside the gene matches: 4. CDR3 length: 16 residues. CDR1 and CDR2 (germline): SGHTA, FQGTGA. The full variable domain, completed using reference TRBV7-3 and TRBJ2-1, is GAGVSQTPSNKVTEKGKYVELRCDPISGHTALYWYRQSLGQGPEFLIYFQGTGAADDSGLPNDRFFAVRPEGSVSTLKIQRTERGDSAVYLCASSLTRDRGHNEQFFGPGTRLTVL.